Presented here are 21 T cell receptor beta chains from one specimen sequenced in a study of T cells in tuberculosis. Some clones are missing from TCRdb's copy, which holds only in-frame ones; the method was immunoSEQ multiplex PCR. Of approximately 40,000 clones in the sample, roughly 95% were seen once. As to time point: new active TB diagnosis, blood taken before or within 7 days of starting treatment. The sequences come from PBMCs, collected at tuberculosis diagnosis. The receptor source for this set is an adult with tuberculosis.

The V call is TRBV18, the J call TRBJ2-5; D is possibly TRBD2 (5 bases). This CDR3 comprises 14 residues. Germline lookup yields CDR1 KGHSH and CDR2 LQKENI. V was clipped by 2 bases and J by 5 bases, with 12 bases between them. The CDR3 reads CASSPAEGRETQYF. Written as DNA, the CDR3 is TGTGCCAGCTCACCAGCTGAGGGTCGGGAGACCCAGTACTTC. The complete variable domain, with remaining parts taken from reference TRBV18 and TRBJ2-5, reads NAGVMQNPRHLVRRRGQEARLRCSPMKGHSHVYWYRQLPEEGLKFMVYLQKENIIDESGMPKERFSAEFPKEGPSILRIQQVVRGDSAAYFCASSPAEGRETQYFGPGTRLLVL.

This chain uses TRBV27 with TRBJ1-4; perhaps TRBD1 as D (5 bases). CDR3 length: 15 residues. Germline V gene lookup returns CDR1 MNHEY and CDR2 SMNVEV (reference sequence). The V and J ends lost 8 bases and 6 bases respectively, with 19 bases between them. The CDR3 DNA reads TGTGCCAGCCGGGCCCTCGGGGGTTTTGATGAAAAACTGTTTTTT. Translating gives CASRALGGFDEKLFF.

The chain combines TRBV27 with TRBJ1-2, with D perhaps TRBD1 (6 bases). CDR1 MNHEY and CDR2 SMNVEV come from the germline V gene (reference sequence). Deletions cut 6 bases from V and 2 bases from J, with 16 bases between. This CDR3 region has 15 residues. CDR3 DNA sequence: TGTGCCAGCAGCCCTGGGGACAACAACAACTATGGCTACACCTTC. The encoded protein is CASSPGDNNNYGYTF.

By its share, this clone is medium-sized. The genes are TRBV5-8 and TRBJ1-2; possibly TRBD1 for D (6 bases). The CDR3 consists of 14 residues. The germline V gene has CDR1 SGHTS and CDR2 YDEGEE. V shed 3 bases and J shed 6 bases, with 15 bases lying between them. CDR3 sequence (DNA): TGTGCCAGCAGCTGGGACACGGGGTCGCATGGCTACACCTTC. Translated, it gives CASSWDTGSHGYTF.

The chain is built from TRBV20-1 and TRBJ1-1, with D hard to call. The ends were cut back, 3 bases at V and 2 bases at J, with 4 bases in the middle. The CDR3 is made up of 11 amino acids. Germline V CDR1 and CDR2: DFQATT, SNEGSKA (reference sequence). This CDR3 reads CSASSNTEAFF. In DNA, the CDR3 is TGCAGTGCTAGTTCTAACACTGAAGCTTTCTTT.

V is TRBV4-2 and J is TRBJ2-1, with D perhaps matching TRBD2 (5 bases). The CDR3 loop spans 15 amino acids. The V and J ends lost 1 base and 8 bases respectively, with 15 bases between them. From germline, CDR1 is LGHNA and CDR2 YNFKEQ. CDR3 bases: TGTGCCAGCAGCCAAGGGATTAGCAAGGGAGATGAGCAGTTCTTC. Residues: CASSQGISKGDEQFF.

The CDR3 sequence: CASSDQGGWGFEAFF. CDR3 DNA sequence: TGTGCCAGCAGCGATCAGGGGGGATGGGGGTTTGAAGCTTTCTTT. The chain uses TRBV2 and TRBJ1-1; TRBD1 matches at 7 bases. The V and J ends lost 6 bases and 7 bases, in that order; junction bases with no gene match: 14. This CDR3 region has 15 residues. Germline CDR1 reads SNHLY; CDR2 reads FYNNEI. Together with reference TRBV2 and TRBJ1-1, the CDR3 gives the full variable domain: EPEVTQTPSHQVTQMGQEVILRCVPISNHLYFYWYRQILGQKVEFLVSFYNNEISEKSEIFDDQFSVERPDGSNFTLKIRSTKLEDSAMYFCASSDQGGWGFEAFFGQGTRLTVV.

The V call is TRBV11-3, the J call TRBJ2-3; a possible D gene is TRBD2 (7 bases). CDR3 length: 16 residues. Germline assignment: CDR1 SGHNT and CDR2 YENEEA. The V end lost 5 bases, the J end lost 1 base, and 16 bases lay between the germline ends. CDR3: CASSPRRGPGTDTQYF. The DNA of the CDR3 is TGTGCCAGCAGCCCGCGGCGGGGGCCGGGCACAGATACGCAGTATTTT. Drawing the rest from reference TRBV11-3 and TRBJ2-3, the complete variable domain is EAGVVQSPRYKIIEKKQPVAFWCNPISGHNTLYWYLQNLGQGPELLIRYENEEAVDDSQLPKDRFSAERLKGVDSTLKIQPAELGDSAVYLCASSPRRGPGTDTQYFGPGTRLTVL.

This chain links TRBV12-5 with TRBJ1-1; no definite D call. Between the trimmed V and J ends, which lost 4 bases and 0 bases, there was a span of 9 bases. The CDR3 runs 14 residues. Germline CDR1 is LGHNT and CDR2 is FRNRAP. CDR3 sequence reads: CASGSPPVNTEAFF. DNA of the CDR3: TGTGCTAGTGGTTCGCCCCCAGTGAACACTGAAGCTTTCTTT.

The V and J genes are TRBV5-6 and TRBJ1-5, with TRBD1 matching 7 bases. The CDR3 extends over 17 amino acids. Germline CDR1 and CDR2: SGHDT and YYEEEE. The J segment lost 4 bases and the V segment lost 3 bases, leaving 13 bases of the junction unmatched. Written as DNA, the CDR3 is TGTGCCAGCAGCTCCCGGGGGCGCGCAGGGGGAAATCAGCCCCAGCATTTT. Its translation: CASSSRGRAGGNQPQHF. The entire variable domain, with the rest obtained from reference TRBV5-6 and TRBJ1-5, is as follows: DAGVTQSPTHLIKTRGQQVTLRCSPKSGHDTVSWYQQALGQGPQFIFQYYEEEERQRGNFPDRFSGHQFPNYSSELNVNALLLGDSALYLCASSSRGRAGGNQPQHFGDGTRLSIL.

The chain recombines TRBV2 with TRBJ2-5; D call uncertain. In germline, CDR1 is SNHLY, CDR2 FYNNEI. The ends were cut back, 8 bases at V and 4 bases at J, with 20 bases in the middle. The CDR3 contains 15 residues. The CDR3 loop reads CASCKTAFVRETQYF. DNA of the CDR3: TGTGCCAGCTGCAAAACCGCGTTTGTACGAGAGACCCAGTACTTC.

The chain combines TRBV7-9 with TRBJ2-3; 13 positions agree with TRBD2. The CDR3 covers 17 residues. Germline CDR1 reads SEHNR; CDR2 reads FQNEAQ (reference sequence). V shed 5 bases, J shed 3 bases, and the junction held 8 bases outside the gene matches. The CDR3 spells CASSASKGLAGTDTQYF. The DNA of the CDR3 is TGTGCCAGCAGCGCAAGTAAGGGACTAGCGGGGACAGATACGCAGTATTTT.

CDR3 sequence (DNA): TGTGCCAGCTCACCCGGGGAACGAACGTACAATGAGCAGTTCTTC. Protein: CASSPGERTYNEQFF. This rearrangement joins TRBV18 to TRBJ2-1, with D possibly matching TRBD2 (5 bases). Trimming stripped 3 bases from V and 4 bases from J, with 13 bases between. This CDR3 comprises 15 residues. Germline CDR1 and CDR2: KGHSH and LQKENI. Full variable domain (missing parts from reference TRBV18 and TRBJ2-1): NAGVMQNPRHLVRRRGQEARLRCSPMKGHSHVYWYRQLPEEGLKFMVYLQKENIIDESGMPKERFSAEFPKEGPSILRIQQVVRGDSAAYFCASSPGERTYNEQFFGPGTRLTVL.

The chain employs TRBV6-1 and TRBJ1-5; D not resolved. The V end was cut by 4 bases, the J end by 4 bases, with 11 bases between. CDR1 is MNHNS, CDR2 SASEGT, per germline. This CDR3 has 14 residues. This CDR3 reads CASSVVSQNQPQHF. CDR3 coding DNA: TGTGCCAGCAGTGTGGTATCACAGAATCAGCCCCAGCATTTT.

The V and J genes are TRBV4-1 and TRBJ2-7; D might be TRBD1 (7 bases). V shed 1 base and J shed 1 base, with 14 bases lying between them. Germline values: CDR1 MGHRA, CDR2 YSYEKL. The CDR3 length is 16 residues. The CDR3 DNA sequence: TGCGCCAGCAGCCAAGTGGGTTCAGGGGGGTCCTACGAGCAGTACTTC. It yields the protein CASSQVGSGGSYEQYF.

The gene calls are TRBV19 and TRBJ1-5; D might be TRBD1 (5 bases). Germline loops: CDR1 LNHDA, CDR2 SQIVND (reference sequence). CDR3 length: 15 amino acids. V was shortened by 6 bases and J by 3 bases, with 15 bases between the two germline ends. The CDR3 spells CASSGGPWPNQPQHF. The CDR3 DNA reads as TGTGCCAGTAGCGGGGGTCCTTGGCCCAATCAGCCCCAGCATTTT.

V gene TRBV6-1 combines with J gene TRBJ1-6; TRBD1 is a possible D gene (6 bases). V lost 0 bases, J lost 9 bases, and 12 bases lay in between. Germline CDR1 reads MNHNS; CDR2 reads SASEGT. The CDR3 spans 15 residues. CDR3 in amino acids: CASSEANRAASPLHF. The CDR3 DNA reads TGTGCCAGCAGTGAAGCGAACAGGGCCGCTTCACCCCTCCACTTT.

This chain joins TRBV27 and TRBJ2-5; 8 positions match TRBD1. The J call may be incorrect, as the DNA end agrees better with TRBJ2-7. The CDR3 totals 15 residues. Germline CDR1 MNHEY, CDR2 SMNVEV (reference sequence). Written as DNA, the CDR3 is TGTGCCAGCAGTTCCTGGACAGGGACAGCTAACGAGCAGTACTTC. The encoded protein is CASSSWTGTANEQYF.

The rearrangement joins TRBV4-1 to TRBJ2-1, with 11 bases fitting TRBD2. Unmatched junction bases numbered 10, after V lost 3 bases and J lost 6 bases. The CDR3 runs to 17 residues. Germline V gene data show CDR1 as MGHRA and CDR2 as YSYEKL. In DNA, the CDR3 is TGCGCCAGCAGCCACGCGTACGGACTAGCGGGTCTCAATGAGCAGTTCTTC. As protein: CASSHAYGLAGLNEQFF.

The chain is built from TRBV19 and TRBJ1-5, with 7 bases fitting TRBD1. This CDR3 comprises 16 residues. V shed 4 bases and J 2 bases; nucleotides not matched to a gene: 8. Germline lookup yields CDR1 LNHDA and CDR2 SQIVND (reference sequence). This chain's CDR3 is CASSTEQGVGNQPQHF. As DNA, the CDR3 is TGTGCCAGTAGTACCGAGCAGGGGGTGGGCAATCAGCCCCAGCATTTT. Together with reference TRBV19 and TRBJ1-5, the CDR3 gives the full variable domain: DGGITQSPKYLFRKEGQNVTLSCEQNLNHDAMYWYRQDPGQGLRLIYYSQIVNDFQKGDIAEGYSVSREKKESFPLTVTSAQKNPTAFYLCASSTEQGVGNQPQHFGDGTRLSIL.

Of note for this clone: The same CDR3 can be traced to other DNA sequences in this sample. The V and J genes are TRBV18 and TRBJ1-5; D perhaps matches TRBD1 (5 bases). This CDR3 is 13 amino acids long. Germline V gives CDR1 KGHSH, CDR2 LQKENI. Deletions cut 3 bases from V and 4 bases from J, with 7 bases between. DNA for the CDR3: TGTGCCAGCTCACCCCAGGGTAATCAGCCCCAGCATTTT. Amino acid sequence: CASSPQGNQPQHF.